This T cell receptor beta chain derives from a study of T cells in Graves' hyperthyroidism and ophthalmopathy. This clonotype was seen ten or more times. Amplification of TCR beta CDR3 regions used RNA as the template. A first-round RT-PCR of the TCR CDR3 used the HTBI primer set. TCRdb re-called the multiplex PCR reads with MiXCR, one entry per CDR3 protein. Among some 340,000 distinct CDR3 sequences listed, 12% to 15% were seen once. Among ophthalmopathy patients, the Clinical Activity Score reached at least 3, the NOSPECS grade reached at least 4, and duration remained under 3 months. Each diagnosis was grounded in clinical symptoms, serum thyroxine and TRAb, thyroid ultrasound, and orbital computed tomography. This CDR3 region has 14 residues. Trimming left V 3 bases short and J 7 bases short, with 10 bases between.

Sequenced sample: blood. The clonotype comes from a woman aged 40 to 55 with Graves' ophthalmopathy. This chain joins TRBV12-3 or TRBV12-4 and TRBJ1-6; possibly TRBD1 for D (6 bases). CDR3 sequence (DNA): TGTGCCAGCAGTTTTGAGGGGGAGAATTCACCCCTCCACTTT. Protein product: CASSFEGENSPLHF.